This T cell receptor (beta chain) was retrieved from a study of blood T cell repertoires in COVID-19. About the study: The United States, Italy and Spain supplied acute and convalescent COVID-19 samples.

V lost 0 bases, J lost 6 bases, and 11 bases lay in between. There are 14 residues in the CDR3. Germline CDR1 and CDR2: SEHNR and FQNEAQ (reference sequence). TCRdb's table, derived via immunoSEQ multiplex PCR, lists solely in-frame clones and lacks some. The sample records some 210,000 clones, roughly 87% being singletons. Assignment of participants to cohorts was predicated upon participant-reported clinical history. Sequencing was carried out using PBMCs or T cells enriched from blood (not recorded which). The TCR originated in a young man with acute COVID-19. The V call is TRBV7-9, the J call TRBJ1-1; no reliable D call. This chain's CDR3 is CASSLAAGKAEAFF. CDR3 coding DNA: TGTGCCAGCAGCTTAGCCGCGGGGAAGGCTGAAGCTTTCTTT.